This T cell receptor beta chain originates from a study of CD8+ T cells in alopecia areata. The treatment was: oral pan-JAK inhibitor, 5-10 mg twice daily. Alopecia areata patients gave lesional scalp punch biopsies and peripheral blood samples. A FACSAria was used to sort CD4+ and CD8+ T cells. These cells came from PBMCs. This clone was observed a few times. The antigen remains undetermined. General study findings and limits: TCR sharing across patients was less clear than in mice, possibly HLA-related. The study found that many expanded lesional clones persisted in scalp and blood during tofacitinib.

The CDR3 has 13 residues. V lost 5 bases and J lost 0, with 7 bases in between. CDR1 LNHDA and CDR2 SQIVND come from the germline V gene (reference sequence). RNA, once extracted, was reverse transcribed into cDNA for use as the sequencing template. Sequenced by immunoSEQ multiplex PCR; TCRdb stores in-frame clones only, minus some. The data show around 110,000 clones, around 53% seen once. The source material was CD8+ T cells sorted from blood, sampled at week 24, from a patient treated with tofacitinib. This sequence was found in a human donor with alopecia areata. The V gene is TRBV19, the J gene TRBJ1-1; D call uncertain. CDR3 in DNA: TGTGCCAGTAGTGAGGGAGTGAACACTGAAGCTTTCTTT. Amino acids: CASSEGVNTEAFF.